This TCR beta chain was retrieved from a study of T cell responses to AZD1222 COVID-19 vaccine. V was shortened by 4 bases and J by 3 bases, with 14 bases between the two germline ends. This CDR3 is built from 15 residues. Germline V gene sequence: CDR1 SGHRS, CDR2 YFSETQ. TCRdb keeps only in-frame clones here, not all; method: immunoSEQ multiplex PCR. The table lists approximately 50,000 clones, 86% of them singletons. The chain carries TRBV5-1 and TRBJ2-1; D may correspond to TRBD1 or TRBD2 (5 bases each). The sequence was obtained from an adult who received the AZD1222 COVID-19 vaccine. Sequencing used peripheral blood, obtained 28 days after the second AZD1222 dose. The chain's CDR3 is CASSLRGLDYNEQFF. The CDR3 nucleotides are TGCGCCAGCAGCCTACGGGGCCTGGACTACAATGAGCAGTTCTTC.